This is a list of T cell receptor beta chains from one sample in a study of siplizumab effects on memory and regulatory T cells. Data came from immunoSEQ multiplex PCR; TCRdb stores just in-frame clones and leaves some out. The repertoire consists of fewer than 120,000 clones, with roughly 92% occurring once and the leading ten covering 1.3%. Input material: CD4+ T cells sorted from blood. The source of these receptors is a human donor in good health. Each CDR3 is given with its conserved first and last residue. A D gene is named only where the DNA matches it firmly. Clone size appears in some rows only: once, few, many, or a class for an expanded clone.

>-|TRBV19|TRBJ1-6|-
TGTGCCAGTAGGGGGACGGACATTTCACCCCTCCACTTT
CASRGTDISPLHF
>-|TRBV19|TRBJ2-2|TRBD1
TGTGCCAGTAGTCCACCGGGACAGGGGATCACCGGGGAGCTGTTTTTT
CASSPPGQGITGELFF
>-|TRBV5-8|TRBJ2-7|-
TGTGCCAGCGTTGATACCTACGAGCAGTACTTC
CASVDTYEQYF
>-|TRBV5-1|TRBJ2-4|TRBD2
TGCGCCAGCAGCTTGCCCCTAGCGGGAGGGGGAAACATTCAGTACTTC
CASSLPLAGGGNIQYF
>-|TRBV19|TRBJ2-1|TRBD2
TGTGCCAGTACCGGGGTGGCGGGAGTGGGCAATGAGCAGTTCTTC
CASTGVAGVGNEQFF
>once|TRBV11-3|TRBJ2-5|-
TGTGCCAGCAGCCCCCGCCAAGAGACCCAGTACTTC
CASSPRQETQYF
>-|TRBV5-1|TRBJ2-1|TRBD2
TGCGCCAGCAGCTTGTCGATTGAGACTAGCGGGAACAATGAGCAGTTCTTC
CASSLSIETSGNNEQFF
>-|TRBV30|TRBJ2-7|TRBD2
TGTGCCTGGAGTCTAGCGGGAGGATACTACGAGCAGTACTTC
CAWSLAGGYYEQYF
>-|TRBV10-3|TRBJ2-7|-
TGTGCCATCAGTGAGTCCCGGGTCTTCACCTACGAGCAGTACTTC
CAISESRVFTYEQYF
>-|TRBV16|TRBJ1-5|-
TGTGCCAGCAGCCAATCGACAGGAAATCAGCCCCAGCATTTT
CASSQSTGNQPQHF
>-|TRBV10-3|TRBJ2-7|TRBD1
TGTGCCATCAGTGAGTCCGGGACAGGGTCCCACGAGCAGTACTTC
CAISESGTGSHEQYF
>once|TRBV7-8|TRBJ2-7|TRBD2
TGTGCCAGCAGACTCCGGGAGGGCGGGTCCTACGAGCAGTACTTC
CASRLREGGSYEQYF
>-|TRBV29-1|TRBJ1-1|-
TGCAGCGTCCCCGGGGGGGGGTACACTGAAGCTTTCTTT
CSVPGGGYTEAFF
>-|TRBV5-6|TRBJ1-2|-
TGTGCCAGCAATCCCAGACGGGGAAATGGCTACACCTTC
CASNPRRGNGYTF
>-|TRBV7-2|TRBJ1-2|-
TGTGCCAGCAGCTTAGCCGGAGGTCCGAACTATGGCTACACCTTC
CASSLAGGPNYGYTF
>few|TRBV7-9|TRBJ1-2|-
TGTGCCAGCAGCTTAAATAGCAGGGGAGCTAACTATGGCTACACCTTC
CASSLNSRGANYGYTF
>-|TRBV4-1|TRBJ2-1|-
TGCGCCAGCAGCCCCTGGGAACTAGGCAGAAACAATGAGCAGTTCTTC
CASSPWELGRNNEQFF
>once|TRBV20-1|TRBJ2-1|-
TGCAGTGCTAGGACTAGCAATGAGCAGTTCTTC
CSARTSNEQFF
>-|TRBV9|TRBJ2-7|-
TGTGCCAGCAGCGCCGACCTAGACAGCTACGAGCAGTACTTC
CASSADLDSYEQYF
>-|TRBV10-3|TRBJ2-6|TRBD2
TGTGCCTCACGCGGGGGGCTAGCGGGGTCTGGGGCCAACGTCCTGACTTTC
CASRGGLAGSGANVLTF
>-|TRBV19|TRBJ1-6|-
TGTGCCAGTAGCAATCGAATGGCTGGGCTTGGGTCACCCCTCCACTTT
CASSNRMAGLGSPLHF
>-|TRBV11-2|TRBJ1-1|-
TGTGCCAGCAGTCCGGGGGCCACTGAAGCTTTCTTT
CASSPGATEAFF
>-|TRBV27|TRBJ1-1|-
TGTGCCAGCAGTTCTCCCCATACTGGGACAACTGAAGCTTTCTTT
CASSSPHTGTTEAFF
>-|TRBV27|TRBJ2-6|-
TGTGCCAGCAGTTTATTTGGGGGAAACTCTGGGGCCAACGTCCTGACTTTC
CASSLFGGNSGANVLTF
>-|TRBV7-6|TRBJ1-1|-
TGTGCCAGCAGCTTAGAGGCAGGGGTCATGAACACTGAAGCTTTCTTT
CASSLEAGVMNTEAFF
>-|TRBV2|TRBJ1-1|-
TGTGCCAGCAGTGAGGTGGCAGGGAACACTGAAGCTTTCTTT
CASSEVAGNTEAFF
>-|TRBV19|TRBJ1-1|-
TGTGCCAGTAGCCCGGGGGAGTCTGAAGCTTTCTTT
CASSPGESEAFF